These 29 T cell receptor beta chains share one sample of origin, sequenced in a study of blood T cell repertoires in COVID-19. Profiling relied on immunoSEQ multiplex PCR, and the TCRdb table lists in-frame clones only, not all of them. The table has hundreds of thousands of clones, about nine tenths seen once. Material for sequencing was peripheral blood. The receptors derive from a woman in her 30s who had recovered from COVID-19.

This clone appeared once. The CDR3 loop is CAISDPTKGADYGYTF. In DNA form, the CDR3 reads TGTGCCATCAGTGATCCTACCAAGGGGGCGGACTATGGCTACACCTTC. The chain has TRBV10-3 and TRBJ1-2, with 7 bases identical to TRBD1. V shed 3 bases and J 3 bases; nucleotides not matched to a gene: 10. The CDR3 has 16 residues. The germline V gene encodes CDR1 ENHRY and CDR2 SYGVKD.

This chain links TRBV20-1 with TRBJ1-2; unclear D gene. Germline V gene sequence: CDR1 DFQATT, CDR2 SNEGSKA (reference sequence). The CDR3 runs 14 residues. V was clipped by 3 bases and J by 2 bases, with 13 bases between them. The chain's CDR3 is CSASWVAANYGYTF. The CDR3 DNA is TGCAGTGCTAGTTGGGTGGCGGCGAACTATGGCTACACCTTC.

The chain recombines TRBV6-6 with TRBJ1-2, with 7 bases identical to TRBD1. Germline CDR1 is MNHNY and CDR2 is SVGAGI (reference sequence). Trimming removed 4 bases from V and 3 bases from J; junction bases left unmatched: 8. This CDR3 is 15 amino acids long. The CDR3 region has the DNA TGTGCCAGCAGTTTCAATGACAGGGCGTACTATGGCTACACCTTC. Translating gives CASSFNDRAYYGYTF.

This clone was found a few times. V usage is TRBV3-1 (or the pseudogene TRBV3-2) and J usage is TRBJ2-1; 8 bases map to TRBD1. The ends lost 4 bases at V and 2 bases at J; junction bases unmatched: 7. The CDR3 has 16 residues. Looked up from germline, CDR1 is LGHDT and CDR2 is YNNKEL (reference sequence). For the CDR3, the DNA is TGTGCCAGCAGCCGCGGACAGGGAGTTACCTACAATGAGCAGTTCTTC. Its translation is CASSRGQGVTYNEQFF.

The rearrangement links TRBV6-5 to TRBJ1-4; 9 bases fit TRBD1. V lost 0 bases and J lost 14; bases outside the gene matches: 13. Per the germline V gene, CDR1 is MNHEY and CDR2 is SVGAGI. The CDR3 totals 16 residues. CDR3 amino acids: CASSYSPDRGRGMLFF. CDR3 nucleotides: TGTGCCAGCAGTTACTCGCCGGACAGGGGAAGGGGTATGCTGTTTTTT.

The genes are TRBV19 and TRBJ2-5; D unclear. V was cut by 5 bases and J by 0 bases, with 4 bases left in between. The CDR3 loop spans 12 amino acids. Looked up from germline, CDR1 is LNHDA and CDR2 is SQIVND (reference sequence). CDR3 sequence reads: CASSYNQETQYF. The CDR3 DNA follows: TGTGCCAGTAGTTACAACCAAGAGACCCAGTACTTC.

This clone was picked up one time. This chain connects TRBV7-2 to TRBJ2-7, with 9 bases fitting TRBD1. This CDR3 comprises 15 residues. Unmatched junction bases numbered 7, after V lost 1 base and J lost 6 bases. Looked up from germline, CDR1 is SGHTA and CDR2 is FQGNSA. The CDR3 DNA is TGTGCCAGCAGCTTAGTAACAGGGGGCATTGGCGAGCAGTACTTC. Amino acid sequence: CASSLVTGGIGEQYF.

The gene calls are TRBV7-9 and TRBJ2-7; 7 nucleotides line up with TRBD2. The CDR3 loop spans 17 amino acids. Germline V gives CDR1 SEHNR, CDR2 FQNEAQ (reference sequence). V shed 7 bases and J 4 bases; nucleotides not matched to a gene: 19. Here the CDR3 DNA reads TGTGCCAGCACCACCTCGCACGCGGGGGAAATAGAGTACGAGCAGTACTTC. Amino acids: CASTTSHAGEIEYEQYF.

V gene TRBV5-4 combines with J gene TRBJ1-1, with 8 bases fitting TRBD1. Germline V gives CDR1 SGHNT, CDR2 YYREEE (reference sequence). The CDR3 loop spans 15 amino acids. The J segment lost 5 bases and the V segment lost 0 bases, leaving 6 bases of the junction unmatched. CDR3 region: CASSLATGGGTEAFF. The CDR3 bases are TGTGCCAGCAGCTTGGCCACAGGGGGAGGAACTGAAGCTTTCTTT.

V is TRBV28 and J is TRBJ2-5, with TRBD1 matching over 7 bases. The germline gives CDR1 MDHEN, CDR2 SYDVKM. The J segment lost 1 base and the V segment lost 4 bases, leaving 6 bases of the junction unmatched. CDR3 length: 15 amino acids. CDR3 region: CASSSGDRVQETQYF. CDR3 sequence (DNA): TGTGCCAGCAGTTCCGGAGACAGGGTCCAAGAGACCCAGTACTTC.

CDR3 DNA: TGTGCCAGCAGGATGGGAGCGGGGGTATTAGATACGCAGTATTTT. It codes for CASRMGAGVLDTQYF. This chain links TRBV9 with TRBJ2-3, with TRBD2 matching over 8 bases. Germline CDR1 and CDR2: SGDLS and YYNGEE. Unmatched junction bases numbered 10, after V lost 5 bases and J lost 5 bases. The CDR3 covers 15 residues.

The V call is TRBV19, the J call TRBJ1-1; D not certain. V shed 3 bases and J shed 5 bases, with 10 bases lying between them. Germline-derived CDR1 and CDR2 are LNHDA and SQIVND (reference sequence). CDR3 length: 13 amino acids. CDR3 in DNA: TGTGCCAGTAGTATTCAGACGAGGACTGAAGCTTTCTTT. This gives the protein CASSIQTRTEAFF.

This sequence joins TRBV29-1 and TRBJ1-2; D is perhaps TRBD1 (5 bases). From germline, CDR1 is SQVTM and CDR2 ANQGSEA. This CDR3 spans 13 amino acids. Trimming removed 3 bases from V and 7 bases from J, with 15 bases in between. The CDR3 region has the DNA TGCAGCGTTGACAGGGCGGAGATTGGTGGCTACACCTTC. This translates into CSVDRAEIGGYTF.

The CDR3 spells CAISDGGPNEKLFF. In DNA form, the CDR3 reads TGTGCCATCAGTGATGGGGGCCCTAATGAAAAACTGTTTTTT. This rearrangement joins TRBV10-3 to TRBJ1-4; a weak D match, TRBD1 (6 bases). Looked up from germline, CDR1 is ENHRY and CDR2 is SYGVKD. V lost 3 bases and J 3 bases, leaving 8 bases between the germline ends. The CDR3 runs 14 residues.

This rearrangement joins TRBV19 to TRBJ1-2; maybe TRBD1 (6 bases). Trimming took off 4 bases at V and 2 bases at J, with 20 bases between the two ends. The CDR3 is made up of 17 amino acids. Looked up from germline, CDR1 is LNHDA and CDR2 is SQIVND (reference sequence). The chain's CDR3 is CASSRVTGKTENYGYTF. CDR3 nucleotides: TGTGCCAGTAGTAGGGTTACAGGGAAGACCGAAAACTATGGCTACACCTTC. Full variable domain (rest looked up from reference TRBV19 and TRBJ1-2): DGGITQSPKYLFRKEGQNVTLSCEQNLNHDAMYWYRQDPGQGLRLIYYSQIVNDFQKGDIAEGYSVSREKKESFPLTVTSAQKNPTAFYLCASSRVTGKTENYGYTFGSGTRLTVV.

The chain employs TRBV7-2 and TRBJ2-5, with 10 bases lining up with TRBD2. Germline V lookup: CDR1 SGHTA, CDR2 FQGNSA. The CDR3 is 18 residues long. V lost 7 bases to trimming and J lost 7 bases; unmatched junction nucleotides: 21. The DNA of the CDR3 is TGTGCCAGCAACGCCCAAGGGCTAGCGGGGGCCAGAAGATTGACCCAGTACTTC. Translation: CASNAQGLAGARRLTQYF.

The chain links TRBV28 to TRBJ1-4, with D perhaps matching TRBD1 (5 bases). V was clipped by 5 bases and J by 8 bases, with 18 bases between them. Per the germline V gene, CDR1 is MDHEN and CDR2 is SYDVKM. The CDR3 extends over 15 amino acids. As DNA, the CDR3 is TGTGCCAGCAGTCCCCCCGGAGGGGTTGGAGAAAAACTGTTTTTT. Encoded protein: CASSPPGGVGEKLFF.

This clone has only one observation. V usage is TRBV6-5 and J usage is TRBJ2-5; TRBD2 might be the D (6 bases). Germline CDR1 and CDR2: MNHEY and SVGAGI. Trimming removed 8 bases from V and 5 bases from J, with 12 bases in between. The CDR3 covers 12 residues. CDR3 protein: CASLRLGETQYF. The CDR3 bases are TGTGCCAGCCTTCGACTAGGCGAGACCCAGTACTTC.

The V and J genes are TRBV4-1 and TRBJ1-3, with D possibly TRBD1 on 5 matching bases. The CDR3 has 16 amino acids. Germline V gives CDR1 MGHRA, CDR2 YSYEKL. Deletions cut 3 bases from V and 3 bases from J, with 15 bases between. The CDR3 DNA reads as TGCGCCAGCAGCCAGGGACTAACTCAGTATGGAAACACCATATATTTT. Its translation is CASSQGLTQYGNTIYF.

The chain employs TRBV29-1 and TRBJ1-1; 8 bases are a match to TRBD1. V was clipped by 6 bases and J by 6 bases; unmatched bases: 12. There are 14 residues in the CDR3. Germline V CDR1 and CDR2: SQVTM, ANQGSEA. This CDR3 is CSVSPGQAAAEAFF. Written as DNA, the CDR3 is TGCAGCGTCAGCCCGGGACAGGCAGCGGCTGAAGCTTTCTTT.

V is TRBV19 and J is TRBJ1-5; D is ambiguous. V lost 10 bases to trimming and J lost 3 bases, with 13 bases between them. Looked up from germline, CDR1 is LNHDA and CDR2 is SQIVND (reference sequence). The CDR3 length is 13 residues. The CDR3 DNA is TGTGCCACTGATTCGGGTTTCAATCAGCCCCAGCATTTT. The encoded protein is CATDSGFNQPQHF. Complete variable domain (other parts from reference TRBV19 and TRBJ1-5): DGGITQSPKYLFRKEGQNVTLSCEQNLNHDAMYWYRQDPGQGLRLIYYSQIVNDFQKGDIAEGYSVSREKKESFPLTVTSAQKNPTAFYLCATDSGFNQPQHFGDGTRLSIL.

This chain connects TRBV7-7 to TRBJ2-1, with 8 bases lining up with TRBD2. V was pared by 4 bases and J by 6 bases, with 2 bases of the junction left unmatched. There are 13 residues in the CDR3. The V gene's germline CDR1 is SSHAT and CDR2 FNYEAQ (reference sequence). CDR3 bases: TGTGCCAGCAGCTCCACTAGCGGCAATGAGCAGTTCTTC. Protein product: CASSSTSGNEQFF. The complete variable domain, with remaining parts taken from reference TRBV7-7 and TRBJ2-1, reads GAGVSQSPRYKVTKRGQDVTLRCDPISSHATLYWYQQALGQGPEFLTYFNYEAQPDKSGLPSDRFSAERPEGSISTLTIQRTEQRDSAMYRCASSSTSGNEQFFGPGTRLTVL.

This clone was recorded only once. V gene TRBV5-1 combines with J gene TRBJ1-1; 8 bases fit TRBD1. The CDR3 extends over 15 amino acids. The junction had 8 bases not matched to a gene; V was cut back by 3 bases and J by 4 bases. Germline CDR1 SGHRS, CDR2 YFSETQ. CDR3 in amino acids: CASSSRTGPGTEAFF. CDR3 bases: TGCGCCAGCAGCTCACGGACAGGGCCGGGCACTGAAGCTTTCTTT.

The chain's CDR3 is CAPYRVNTEAFF. As DNA, the CDR3 is TGTGCCCCCTACAGGGTGAACACTGAAGCTTTCTTT. V gene TRBV7-9 combines with J gene TRBJ1-1; D might be TRBD1 (6 bases). The CDR3 consists of 12 residues. Germline CDR1 is SEHNR and CDR2 is FQNEAQ (reference sequence). Trimming removed 11 bases at V and 0 bases at J, with 10 bases between.

This chain joins TRBV28 and TRBJ2-3; 8 nucleotides agree with TRBD2. V trimming: 6 bases; J trimming: 0 bases; junction bases outside the gene matches: 14. The CDR3 consists of 18 residues. Germline V gene lookup returns CDR1 MDHEN and CDR2 SYDVKM. The DNA of the CDR3 is TGTGCCAGCAGCGGGGCGTTTTTTAGCGGGGTTAGCACAGATACGCAGTATTTT. This sequence encodes CASSGAFFSGVSTDTQYF.

The rearrangement uses TRBV7-2 and TRBJ2-1, with D tentatively TRBD2 (6 bases). The CDR3 sequence is 14 residues long. V lost 1 base and J 5 bases, leaving 9 bases between the germline ends. CDR1 is SGHTA, CDR2 FQGNSA, per germline. CDR3 loop: CASSLGRTNNEQFF. In nucleotides, the CDR3 is TGTGCCAGCAGCTTAGGACGGACTAACAATGAGCAGTTCTTC.

The CDR3 reads CASSPPYDRGQVGYTF. The CDR3 DNA reads TGTGCCAGCTCACCACCGTACGACAGGGGGCAGGTTGGCTACACCTTC. The V call is TRBV18, the J call TRBJ1-2; 10 positions agree with TRBD1. The CDR3 runs 16 residues. Trimming removed 0 bases from V and 7 bases from J; junction bases left unmatched: 8. CDR1 and CDR2 from the germline V gene are KGHSH and LQKENI.

This clone showed up just once. The J gene is TRBJ1-4, the V gene TRBV30; perhaps TRBD1 as D (5 bases). Trimming took off 7 bases at V and 4 bases at J, with 13 bases between the two ends. The germline V gene encodes CDR1 GTSNPN and CDR2 SVGIG (reference sequence). There are 13 residues in the CDR3. The CDR3 loop reads CALGLGGNEKLFF. CDR3 nucleotides: TGTGCCTTGGGGTTGGGGGGTAATGAAAAACTGTTTTTT.

This clone came up once. V and J are TRBV14 and TRBJ2-3, with D possibly TRBD2 on 7 matching bases. There are 14 residues in the CDR3. V lost 1 base and J lost 10, with 15 bases in between. Per the germline V gene, CDR1 is SGHDN and CDR2 is FVKESK. This CDR3 is CASSQGGGPVPQYF. In DNA form, the CDR3 reads TGTGCCAGCAGCCAAGGGGGGGGGCCGGTTCCGCAGTATTTT.